These T cell receptor beta chains were read from a single sample in a study of T cell responses to AZD1222 COVID-19 vaccine. Libraries were prepared by immunoSEQ multiplex PCR; TCRdb keeps only in-frame clonotypes and omits some of them. The sample contains around 260,000 clones, 93% of which appear only once. Material: peripheral blood, obtained on day 0 of AZD1222 vaccination. The source is an adult in good health. Each CDR3 is given with its conserved first and last residue. D genes are given only for firm matches. Clone size is stated in some rows and not others, as once, few, many or a class when expanded.

clone size	D gene	V gene	J gene	CDR3 protein	CDR3 DNA
NA	NA	TRBV5-6	TRBJ1-2	CASSSGQLYGYTF	TGTGCCAGCAGCTCCGGACAGCTCTATGGCTACACCTTC
NA	NA	TRBV6-2/TRBV6-3	TRBJ1-1	CASSYGGAGMNTEAFF	TGTGCCAGCAGTTACGGGGGCGCGGGAATGAACACTGAAGCTTTCTTT
NA	NA	TRBV27	TRBJ1-1	CASSFTGSLEAFF	TGTGCCAGCAGTTTCACAGGAAGCCTGGAAGCTTTCTTT
NA	NA	TRBV6-1	TRBJ2-1	CASSYNEQFF	TGTGCCAGCAGTTATAATGAGCAGTTCTTC
once	TRBD2	TRBV27	TRBJ2-7	CASSSRREGLLEQYF	TGTGCCAGCAGTTCCCGACGGGAGGGCCTTTTAGAGCAGTACTTC
NA	NA	TRBV7-9	TRBJ2-5	CASSPPSQTQYF	TGTGCCAGCAGCCCGCCGTCCCAGACCCAGTACTTC
NA	TRBD2	TRBV7-2	TRBJ2-7	CACGRAGAGYEQYF	TGTGCCTGCGGGAGAGCGGGAGCGGGGTACGAGCAGTACTTC
NA	TRBD1	TRBV6-5	TRBJ1-1	CASSSPSGTGDTEAFF	TGTGCCAGCAGTTCCCCCTCCGGGACAGGGGACACTGAAGCTTTCTTT
NA	NA	TRBV27	TRBJ2-7	CASSAGDYEQYF	TGTGCCAGCAGTGCCGGGGACTACGAGCAGTACTTC
NA	TRBD2	TRBV2	TRBJ2-5	CASSVGGGQETQYF	TGTGCCAGCAGTGTTGGGGGGGGGCAAGAGACCCAGTACTTC
NA	NA	TRBV6-1	TRBJ2-7	CASSEGGSLSYEQYF	TGTGCCAGCAGTGAAGGGGGCTCCTTATCCTACGAGCAGTACTTC
NA	NA	TRBV3-1/TRBV3-2	TRBJ1-3	CASSPTGGEVGNTIYF	TGTGCCAGCAGTCCCACTGGAGGGGAGGTCGGAAACACCATATATTTT
NA	TRBD1	TRBV28	TRBJ1-5	CASRPGTGGDQPQHF	TGTGCCAGCAGGCCTGGGACAGGGGGCGACCAGCCCCAGCATTTT
once	TRBD1	TRBV19	TRBJ1-5	CASSDTGGNQPQHF	TGTGCCAGTAGTGATACAGGGGGGAATCAGCCCCAGCATTTT
NA	TRBD1	TRBV7-9	TRBJ2-7	CASSLRTGNF	TGTGCCAGCAGCTTAAGGACAGGGAACTTC